The rows below give T cell receptor beta chains drawn from one sample of a study of blood T cell repertoires in COVID-19. Using immunoSEQ multiplex PCR, the repertoire was profiled, and TCRdb retains in-frame clones only, with some absent. The repertoire holds just over 200,000 clones, 80% to 90% seen once, with approximately 6.1% in the top ten. Sequenced material: peripheral blood. These receptors were collected from a man older than 75 with acute or convalescent COVID-19. The CDR3 runs from the conserved cysteine through the conserved F or W. D genes are given only for firm matches. Clone size is not always given. Where it is, it says once, few, many or a class for expanded clones.

>TRBD2|TRBJ2-7|TRBV5-1|NA
CASSGPTSGSSHEQYF
TGCGCCAGCTCCGGACCTACTAGCGGGAGTTCTCACGAGCAATACTTC
>NA|TRBJ1-1|TRBV3-1/TRBV3-2|once
CASSHGLTAFF
TGTGCCAGCAGCCACGGGTTGACGGCTTTCTTT
>NA|TRBJ1-5|TRBV6-6|few
CASSYPQGRGNQPQHF
TGTGCCAGCAGTTACCCGCAGGGGAGAGGCAATCAGCCCCAGCATTTT
>NA|TRBJ2-5|TRBV15|NA
CATSSPVWYQETQYF
TGTGCCACCAGCAGCCCGGTTTGGTACCAAGAGACCCAGTACTTC
>TRBD1|TRBJ2-2|TRBV5-1|NA
CASSWGQGENTGELFF
TGCGCCAGCAGCTGGGGACAGGGGGAAAACACCGGGGAGCTGTTTTTT
>NA|TRBJ2-5|TRBV19|NA
CASSIKGLGATTQYF
TGTGCCAGTAGTATCAAAGGGTTAGGGGCAACGACCCAGTACTTC
>TRBD2|TRBJ2-7|TRBV28|NA
CASRPGTSGTYEQYF
TGTGCCAGCAGGCCCGGGACTAGCGGAACCTACGAGCAGTACTTC
>TRBD1|TRBJ2-2|TRBV27|NA
CASSPGTGKIMTGELFF
TGTGCCAGCAGTCCTGGGACAGGGAAGATAATGACCGGGGAGCTGTTTTTT
>TRBD2|TRBJ2-5|TRBV10-3|NA
CAIRGTSEETQYF
TGTGCCATCAGGGGGACTAGCGAAGAGACCCAGTACTTC
>NA|TRBJ1-2|TRBV7-9|once
CASSPDRFSYGYTF
TGTGCCAGCAGCCCCGACAGGTTTTCCTATGGCTACACCTTC
>NA|TRBJ1-3|TRBV14|NA
CASSRNQVGSGNTIYF
TGTGCCAGCAGCCGCAATCAGGTGGGCTCTGGAAACACCATATATTTT
>NA|TRBJ1-1|TRBV29-1|NA
CSVGKGVRSEAFF
TGCAGCGTTGGAAAGGGGGTGCGCAGTGAAGCTTTCTTT
>TRBD2|TRBJ2-2|TRBV5-1|NA
CASSLLVLGGLAGGTGELFF
TGCGCCAGCAGCTTGTTGGTTCTTGGCGGACTAGCGGGAGGAACCGGGGAGCTGTTTTTT
>NA|TRBJ2-5|TRBV6-1|NA
CASSDEAVRGTQYF
TGTGCCAGCAGTGATGAAGCGGTGCGGGGGACCCAGTACTTC
>NA|TRBJ1-1|TRBV30|NA
CAFRALNTEAFF
TGTGCCTTCCGCGCACTAAACACTGAAGCTTTCTTT
>TRBD1|TRBJ2-5|TRBV14|few
CASSQDQNPGQGGETQYF
TGTGCCAGCAGCCAAGATCAAAACCCTGGACAGGGAGGCGAGACCCAGTACTTC
>NA|TRBJ1-2|TRBV11-2|NA
CASSSSNVRGYGYTF
TGTGCCAGCAGCTCTTCGAACGTAAGGGGATATGGCTACACCTTC
>NA|TRBJ2-3|TRBV7-3|NA
CASSRQGGTDTQYF
TGTGCCAGCAGCCGTCAGGGCGGCACAGATACGCAGTATTTT
>NA|TRBJ1-1|TRBV5-5|few
CASSLQADTEAFF
TGTGCCAGCAGCCTACAGGCGGACACTGAAGCTTTCTTT
>NA|TRBJ1-1|TRBV28|NA
CASSSSTRANTEAFF
TGTGCCAGCAGCTCATCGACCAGGGCGAACACTGAAGCTTTCTTT
>NA|TRBJ1-1|TRBV18|NA
CASSPNPDSRAFF
TGTGCCAGCTCACCAAACCCGGACTCTCGAGCTTTCTTT
>NA|TRBJ2-1|TRBV7-9|NA
CASSLDTYNEQFF
TGTGCCAGCAGCTTAGATACTTACAATGAGCAGTTCTTC
>TRBD1|TRBJ2-2|TRBV5-4|few
CASSSQGTVSGELFF
TGTGCCAGCAGCAGCCAGGGGACAGTGTCAGGGGAGCTGTTTTTT
>TRBD1|TRBJ1-6|TRBV6-5|once
CASRATGDNSPLHF
TGTGCCAGCAGGGCCACAGGGGACAATTCACCCCTCCACTTT
>TRBD2|TRBJ2-1|TRBV7-7|NA
CASSLGSGSGEQFF
TGTGCTAGCAGCTTAGGTAGCGGGAGCGGTGAGCAGTTCTTC
>TRBD2|TRBJ2-3|TRBV5-3|NA
CARSRGLAGDADTQYF
TGTGCCAGAAGCCGAGGACTAGCGGGAGACGCGGATACGCAGTATTTT
>TRBD2|TRBJ2-1|TRBV2|NA
CASRALAGGEQFF
TGTGCCAGCAGGGCCCTAGCGGGAGGTGAGCAGTTCTTC
>TRBD2|TRBJ2-2|TRBV7-3|NA
CASSSVGLAGDTGELFF
TGTGCCAGCAGCTCGGTAGGACTAGCGGGAGACACCGGGGAGCTGTTTTTT
>TRBD1|TRBJ1-2|TRBV9|NA
CASTPGQGLDNYGYTF
TGTGCCAGCACCCCGGGACAGGGCCTCGATAACTATGGCTACACCTTC
>TRBD1|TRBJ2-7|TRBV28|NA
CASSRTGRSYEQYF
TGTGCCAGCAGTCGGACAGGCCGGTCCTACGAGCAGTACTTC
>TRBD1|TRBJ1-4|TRBV7-9|NA
CASSKAGGNEKLFF
TGTGCCAGCAGCAAAGCAGGGGGAAATGAAAAACTGTTTTTT
>NA|TRBJ1-6|TRBV5-1|NA
CASSLEGKSPLHF
TGCGCCAGCAGCTTGGAGGGGAAATCACCCCTCCACTTT
>NA|TRBJ1-3|TRBV29-1|few
CSVEQSGNTIYF
TGCAGCGTCGAACAGTCTGGAAACACCATATATTTT
>TRBD1|TRBJ2-2|TRBV19|NA
CASTDRRDTGELFF
TGTGCCAGTACGGACAGGAGAGACACCGGGGAGCTGTTTTTT